This TCR beta chain emerged from a study of T cell responses to AZD1222 COVID-19 vaccine. Findings and limits, study-wide: Donors were chiefly white British, with a greater number of females, and clonal diversity was perhaps underestimated. Repertoire sampling happened only post peak T cell response. The number of AZD1222 recipients seropositive at baseline was only 6 or 7. Across the whole spike, CD4 TCRs peaked at regions 160-218 and 743-854.

The method was immunoSEQ multiplex PCR; TCRdb's version includes in-frame clones alone and lacks a portion of them. The table lists 55,000 to 80,000 clones, approximately 80% of them singletons. Trimming took 7 bases from V and 0 from J, leaving 4 bases between them. This CDR3 region has 11 residues. Germline-derived CDR1 and CDR2 are MNHNS and SASEGT. Regarding this clone: Its antigen is not known.

The receptor's source is an adult in good health. The sequencing used peripheral blood, collected on day 0 of AZD1222 vaccination. The chain links TRBV6-1 to TRBJ2-7; D is unresolved. CDR3 DNA sequence: TGTGCCAGCATGGGCTCCTACGAGCAGTACTTC. Amino acids: CASMGSYEQYF.